The rows below give T cell receptor beta chains drawn from one sample of a study of blood T cell repertoires in COVID-19. The assay was immunoSEQ multiplex PCR, and TCRdb's table has in-frame clones only and misses some. The data contain about 500,000 clones, roughly nine tenths of them singletons. Sequences were obtained from peripheral blood. The receptors come from a man aged 18 to 35 with COVID-19, enrolled during active disease. Each CDR3 is given with its conserved first and last residue. Fields, in order: CDR3 protein, J gene, D gene, V gene, clone size, CDR3 length. The D gene is left open where the match is weak. Clone size is shown for a subset of rows, as once, few, many or a class of expanded clone.

CDR3: CASSLSAGQKTFEYF; J: TRBJ2-4; D: .; V: TRBV27; size: .; length: 15
CDR3: CASSLDRDSEKLFF; J: TRBJ1-4; D: TRBD1; V: TRBV7-8; size: .; length: 14
CDR3: CASSLGGTNEKLFF; J: TRBJ1-4; D: .; V: TRBV11-2; size: few; length: 14
CDR3: CASSPRQQLNQPQHF; J: TRBJ1-5; D: .; V: TRBV5-8; size: once; length: 15
CDR3: CASSLGPWAFF; J: TRBJ1-1; D: .; V: TRBV12-3/TRBV12-4; size: .; length: 11
CDR3: CASSPPGLAGGQTGELFF; J: TRBJ2-2; D: TRBD2; V: TRBV7-9; size: .; length: 18
CDR3: CASRLGLQNIQYF; J: TRBJ2-4; D: .; V: TRBV28; size: .; length: 13
CDR3: CASSPRQTKEKLFF; J: TRBJ1-4; D: .; V: TRBV5-1; size: .; length: 14
CDR3: CASSLLGQGNMNTEAFF; J: TRBJ1-1; D: .; V: TRBV5-4; size: .; length: 17
CDR3: CASSQVPSPSSGNTIYF; J: TRBJ1-3; D: .; V: TRBV3-1/TRBV3-2; size: .; length: 17
CDR3: CSVSGGVGPNGYTF; J: TRBJ1-2; D: TRBD1; V: TRBV29-1; size: few; length: 14
CDR3: CASSWGPNEQFF; J: TRBJ2-1; D: .; V: TRBV19; size: .; length: 12
CDR3: CASSQAGTSGAKETQYF; J: TRBJ2-5; D: TRBD2; V: TRBV4-2; size: .; length: 17
CDR3: CASSLEAGETDTQYF; J: TRBJ2-3; D: .; V: TRBV5-1; size: .; length: 15
CDR3: CAWSVAQPSTDTQYF; J: TRBJ2-3; D: .; V: TRBV30; size: .; length: 15
CDR3: CASSSTGGDGYTF; J: TRBJ1-2; D: TRBD1; V: TRBV18; size: .; length: 13
CDR3: CASSFHLEGVGNEQFF; J: TRBJ2-1; D: .; V: TRBV13; size: .; length: 16
CDR3: CASSVAGTSGSHSEQFF; J: TRBJ2-1; D: TRBD2; V: TRBV9; size: .; length: 17
CDR3: CASSPPAADTQYF; J: TRBJ2-3; D: .; V: TRBV18; size: .; length: 13
CDR3: CASIGQRPYNEQFF; J: TRBJ2-1; D: .; V: TRBV6-5; size: .; length: 14
CDR3: CASSLDRGGETQYF; J: TRBJ2-5; D: TRBD1; V: TRBV13; size: .; length: 14
CDR3: CASSFGTGLNSPLHF; J: TRBJ1-6; D: TRBD1; V: TRBV27; size: once; length: 15
CDR3: CATSDSTGVSYNEQFF; J: TRBJ2-1; D: TRBD1; V: TRBV24-1; size: .; length: 16
CDR3: CASSLGGRRGEQFF; J: TRBJ2-1; D: .; V: TRBV11-2; size: .; length: 14
CDR3: CASSLGGPGGYTF; J: TRBJ1-2; D: .; V: TRBV5-1; size: .; length: 13
CDR3: CASSLDRGGETQYF; J: TRBJ2-5; D: .; V: TRBV5-4; size: few; length: 14
CDR3: CASSQWDRGVPRSVDEQFF; J: TRBJ2-1; D: TRBD1; V: TRBV14; size: once; length: 19